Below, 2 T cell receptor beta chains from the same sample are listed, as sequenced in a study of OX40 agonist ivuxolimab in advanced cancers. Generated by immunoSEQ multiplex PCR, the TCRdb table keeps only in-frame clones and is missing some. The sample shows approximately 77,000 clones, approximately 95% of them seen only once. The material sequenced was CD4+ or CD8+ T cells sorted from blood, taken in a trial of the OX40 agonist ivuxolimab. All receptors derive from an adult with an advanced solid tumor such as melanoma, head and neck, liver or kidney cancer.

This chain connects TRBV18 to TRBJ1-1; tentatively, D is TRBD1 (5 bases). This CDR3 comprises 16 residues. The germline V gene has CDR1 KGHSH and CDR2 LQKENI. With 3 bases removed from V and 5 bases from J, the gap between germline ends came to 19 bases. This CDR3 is CASSPPRATGGTEAFF. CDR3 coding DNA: TGTGCCAGCTCACCTCCACGGGCGACGGGGGGGACTGAAGCTTTCTTT.

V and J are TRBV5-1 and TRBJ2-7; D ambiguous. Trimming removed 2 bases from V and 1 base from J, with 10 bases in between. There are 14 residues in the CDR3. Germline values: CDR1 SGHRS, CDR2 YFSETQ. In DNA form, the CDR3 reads TGCGCCAGCAGCTTACTTCAGCCATCCTACGAGCAGTACTTC. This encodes CASSLLQPSYEQYF.